The clone carrying this T cell receptor beta chain was picked up one time. These data belong to a study of blood T cell repertoires in COVID-19. Study-level information: PBMCs, B-cell-depleted T cells, or T cells were the source of the cDNA or gDNA that made up the material.

This CDR3 comprises 16 residues. CDR1 is MNHEY and CDR2 is SVGEGT in the germline V gene. The J segment lost 0 bases and the V segment lost 4 bases, leaving 9 bases of the junction unmatched. Study processing details: How many nucleated cells were present was estimated from reference gene primer amplification. Assay: immunoSEQ multiplex PCR; the TCRdb copy retains only in-frame clones and omits some. The DNA gave D and trimming, while V, J and clone size come from that table. The table records around 37,000 clones, 87% of them present only once. The TCR comes from a man aged 50 to 60 with active or convalescent COVID-19. The rearrangement links TRBV6-2 or TRBV6-3 to TRBJ2-7; 7 bases are a match to TRBD2. The sequenced material came from peripheral blood. This CDR3 reads CASSSPSGAASYEQYF. In DNA, the CDR3 is TGTGCCAGCAGTTCCCCGAGCGGGGCTGCCTCCTACGAGCAGTACTTC.